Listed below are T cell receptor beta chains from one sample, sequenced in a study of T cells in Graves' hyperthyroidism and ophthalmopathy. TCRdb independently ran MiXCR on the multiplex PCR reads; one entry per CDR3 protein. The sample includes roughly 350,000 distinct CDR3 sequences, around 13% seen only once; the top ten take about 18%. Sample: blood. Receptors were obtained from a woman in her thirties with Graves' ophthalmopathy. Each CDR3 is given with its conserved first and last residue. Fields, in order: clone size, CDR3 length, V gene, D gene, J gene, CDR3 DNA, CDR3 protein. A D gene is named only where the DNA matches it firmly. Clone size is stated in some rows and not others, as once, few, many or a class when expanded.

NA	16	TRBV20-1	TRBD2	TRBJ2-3	TGCAGTGCTAGGGGGACTAGCGGGGGGACCACAGATACGCAGTATTTT	CSARGTSGGTTDTQYF
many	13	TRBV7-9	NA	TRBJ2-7	TGTGCCAGCAGCCCGAGCGCCAGGGACGAGCAGTACTTC	CASSPSARDEQYF
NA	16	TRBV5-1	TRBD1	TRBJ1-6	TGCGCCAGCAGCTTGGACGACAGGGGGCTCAGTTCACCCCTCCACTTT	CASSLDDRGLSSPLHF
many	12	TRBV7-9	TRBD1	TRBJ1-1	TGTGCCAGCAGGCATCCCGGGACAGGCGCTTTCTTT	CASRHPGTGAFF
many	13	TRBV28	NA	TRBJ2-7	TGTGCCAGCAATCCGGGACCCTCCTACGAGCAGTACTTC	CASNPGPSYEQYF
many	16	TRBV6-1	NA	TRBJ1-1	TGTGCCAGCAGTCCCCTCGGGGGCATAATGAACACTGAAGCTTTCTTT	CASSPLGGIMNTEAFF
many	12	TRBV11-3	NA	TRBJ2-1	TGTGCCAGCAGCTTAAGCGTCGGTGAGCAGTTCTTC	CASSLSVGEQFF
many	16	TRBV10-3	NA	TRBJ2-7	TGTGCCATCAGTGAGTCGGGGGGACAGAGGCTTTACGAGCAGTACTTC	CAISESGGQRLYEQYF
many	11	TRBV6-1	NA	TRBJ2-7	TGTGCCAGCAGTCGCGCGAGCGAGCAGTACTTC	CASSRASEQYF
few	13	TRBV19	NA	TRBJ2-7	TGTGCCAGTAGTATGAACGGCCGGGTCGAGCAGTACTTC	CASSMNGRVEQYF
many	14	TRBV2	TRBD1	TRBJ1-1	TGTGCCAGAAGGATTGGACAGGGTGATACTGAAGCTTTCTTT	CARRIGQGDTEAFF
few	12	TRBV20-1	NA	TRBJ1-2	TGCAGTGCTAGAGCCCGACAGGATGGCTACACCTTC	CSARARQDGYTF
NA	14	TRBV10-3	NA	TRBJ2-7	TGTGCCATCAGTGATATAGGGGGAAGGGACGAGCAGTACTTC	CAISDIGGRDEQYF
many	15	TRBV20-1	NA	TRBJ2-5	TGCAGTGCCCCCCGCCCAACAGGGAGTCAAGAGACCCAGTACTTC	CSAPRPTGSQETQYF
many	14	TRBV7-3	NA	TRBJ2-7	TGTGCCAGCAGCTTAAGTCAGGGGTCGGGCGAGCAGTACTTC	CASSLSQGSGEQYF
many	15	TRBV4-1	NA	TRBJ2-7	TGCGCCAGCAGCCAAGTCGGACAGTTCTCCTACGAGCAGTACTTC	CASSQVGQFSYEQYF
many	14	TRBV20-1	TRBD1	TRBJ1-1	TGCAGTGCTACAGCCGGGACAGGGAACACTGAAGCTTTCTTT	CSATAGTGNTEAFF
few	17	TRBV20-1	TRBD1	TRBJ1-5	TGCAGTGCTAGGATACTGGGGACAGGGGGCAAAAATCAGCCCCAGCATTTT	CSARILGTGGKNQPQHF
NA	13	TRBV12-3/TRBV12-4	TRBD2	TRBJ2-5	TGTGCCAGCAGTCGACTAGCGGGGGGGACCCAGTACTTC	CASSRLAGGTQYF
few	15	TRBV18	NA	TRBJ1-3	TGTGCCAGCTCACCTAAACAGGGTCCTGGAAACACCATATATTTT	CASSPKQGPGNTIYF
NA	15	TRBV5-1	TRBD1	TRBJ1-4	TGCGCCAGCAGCCAAGGACAGGGGAAGGGTGAAAAACTGTTTTTT	CASSQGQGKGEKLFF
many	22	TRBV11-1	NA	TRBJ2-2	TGTGCCAGCAGCCGTCCCAAGGCTGCGGGCGAGACGAGCGGAAATCGGGCCGGGGAGCTGTTTTTT	CASSRPKAAGETSGNRAGELFF
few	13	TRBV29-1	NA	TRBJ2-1	TGCAGCGTTGAAGATCGCCAAAGGACCTCACCGTTCTTC	CSVEDRQRTSPFF
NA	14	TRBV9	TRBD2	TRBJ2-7	TGTGCCAGCAGCGGAGGGACTAGCGGGACCGAGCAGTACTTC	CASSGGTSGTEQYF
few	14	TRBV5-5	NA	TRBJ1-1	TGTGCCAGCAAATACCCGACAGATAACACTGAAGCTTTCTTT	CASKYPTDNTEAFF
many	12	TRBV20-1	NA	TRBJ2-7	TGCAGTGCTAGGCGGTTCTCCTACGAGCAGTACTTC	CSARRFSYEQYF
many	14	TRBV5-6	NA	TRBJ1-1	TGTGCCAGCAACGTATTGCAGGGGTACACTGAAGCTTTCTTT	CASNVLQGYTEAFF
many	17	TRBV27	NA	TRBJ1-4	TGTGCCAGCCGGGGACTCAGGGACTTAGCAACTAATGAAAAACTGTTTTTT	CASRGLRDLATNEKLFF
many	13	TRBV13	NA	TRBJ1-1	TGTGCCAGCAGCTTAGTGGACCGGACGGAAGCTTTCTTT	CASSLVDRTEAFF
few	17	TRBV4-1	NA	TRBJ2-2	TGCGCCAGCAGCCAAGATCAAAACAGGGCGAACACCGGGGAGCTGTTTTTT	CASSQDQNRANTGELFF
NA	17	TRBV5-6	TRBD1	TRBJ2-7	TGTGCCAGCAGCTTGGATCGAACCGGGACAGGGGTTTGGGAGCAGTACTTC	CASSLDRTGTGVWEQYF
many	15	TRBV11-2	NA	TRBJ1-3	TGTGCCAGCACCCCGGCGGCTTTCTCTGGAAACACCATATATTTT	CASTPAAFSGNTIYF
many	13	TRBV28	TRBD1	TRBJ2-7	TGTGCCAGCAGCTGGACAGGGTCCTACGAGCAGTACTTC	CASSWTGSYEQYF
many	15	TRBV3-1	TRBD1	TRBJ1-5	TGTGCCAGCAGCAGGGGGCGCGAGGGCAATCAGCCCCAGCATTTT	CASSRGREGNQPQHF
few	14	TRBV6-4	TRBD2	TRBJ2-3	TGTGCCAGCCGGAGCGGGGGAGGCACAGATACGCAGTATTTT	CASRSGGGTDTQYF
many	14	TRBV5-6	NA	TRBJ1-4	TGTGCCAGCAGCGCCACAGGTGAAGGGGAAAAACTGTTTTTT	CASSATGEGEKLFF
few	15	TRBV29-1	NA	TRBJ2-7	TGCAGCGTTGTGTTAGGGGATAGGAGCTCCTACGAGCAGTACTTC	CSVVLGDRSSYEQYF
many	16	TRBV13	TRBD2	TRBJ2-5	TGTGCCAGCAGCCGCCGACTAGCGGGGGGGCTCGAGACCCAGTACTTC	CASSRRLAGGLETQYF
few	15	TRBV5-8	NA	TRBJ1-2	TGTGCCAGCAGCTTGCTCGTGGGGCAGAACTATGGCTACACCTTC	CASSLLVGQNYGYTF
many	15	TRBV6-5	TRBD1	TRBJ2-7	TGTGCCAGCAGTTACGGGACAGGGTTTTCCTACGAGCAGTACTTC	CASSYGTGFSYEQYF
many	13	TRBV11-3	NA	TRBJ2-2	TGTGCCAGCAGCTTAGCTTACACCGGGGAGCTGTTTTTT	CASSLAYTGELFF
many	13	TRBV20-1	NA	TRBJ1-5	TGCAGTGCTAGAGGGAGGAGCAATCAGCCCCAGCATTTT	CSARGRSNQPQHF
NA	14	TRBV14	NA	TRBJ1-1	TGTGCCAGCAGCCAAGTTCACATGAACACTGAAGCTTTCTTT	CASSQVHMNTEAFF
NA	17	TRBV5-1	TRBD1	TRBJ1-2	TGCGCCAGCAGTAAAGAACAGGGGGCGCGGGGGTTCTATGGCTACACCTTC	CASSKEQGARGFYGYTF
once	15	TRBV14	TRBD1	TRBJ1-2	TGTGCCAGCAGCCAATGGACAGGGCGGAACTATGGCTACACCTTC	CASSQWTGRNYGYTF
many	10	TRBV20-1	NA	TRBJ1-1	TGCAGTGCTAGGGGCGCTGAAGCTTTCTTT	CSARGAEAFF
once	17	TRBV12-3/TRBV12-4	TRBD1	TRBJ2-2	TGTGCCAGCAGCTTGAACTTCGACAGGGCTAAGACCGGGGAGCTGTTTTTT	CASSLNFDRAKTGELFF
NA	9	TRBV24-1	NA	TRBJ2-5	TGTGCCACCCAAGAGACCCAGTACTTC	CATQETQYF
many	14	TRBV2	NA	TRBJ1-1	TGTGCCAGCATCGGAGGGCGGGGTGATATGGAGGCTTTCTTT	CASIGGRGDMEAFF
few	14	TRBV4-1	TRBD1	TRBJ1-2	TGCGCCAGCAGCCAAGTAAACGGACAGGGAGGCTACACCTTC	CASSQVNGQGGYTF
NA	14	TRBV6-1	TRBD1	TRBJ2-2	TGTGCCAGCAGACACAGGGGGCTCGCCGGGGAGCTGTTTTTT	CASRHRGLAGELFF
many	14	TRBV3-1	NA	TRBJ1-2	TGTGCCAGCAGCCAAGACCTGGGGAACTATGGCTACACCTTC	CASSQDLGNYGYTF
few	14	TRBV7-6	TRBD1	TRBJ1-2	TGTGCCAGCAGCTTAACGAACCAGGGGGAGGGCTACACCTTC	CASSLTNQGEGYTF
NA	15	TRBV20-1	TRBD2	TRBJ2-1	TGCAGTGCTAGAGGGACTAGCGGGGGCTACAATGAGCAGTTCTTC	CSARGTSGGYNEQFF
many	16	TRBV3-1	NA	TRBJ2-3	TGTGCCAGCAGCGACAACAGGGCGGGGCTCACAGATACGCAGTATTTT	CASSDNRAGLTDTQYF
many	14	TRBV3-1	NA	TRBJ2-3	TGTGCCAGCAGCCAAGACTATCGCACAGATACGCAGTATTTT	CASSQDYRTDTQYF